One sample yielded the 30 T cell receptor beta chains listed below, sequenced in a study of blood T cell repertoires in COVID-19. The repertoire was sequenced with immunoSEQ multiplex PCR; TCRdb's copy has only in-frame clones and lacks some. The table lists about 71,000 clones, about 86% of them singletons. What was sequenced was peripheral blood. Receptor source: a man between 50 and 59 years old with active COVID-19.

This clone occurred a few times. This sequence joins TRBV10-1 and TRBJ1-1; D not resolved. Trimming took off 5 bases at V and 0 bases at J, with 25 bases between the two ends. This CDR3 is built from 19 residues. Germline V gene lookup returns CDR1 WNHNN and CDR2 SYGVQD (reference sequence). The CDR3 DNA follows: TGCGCCAGCAGTTCTGAGAAAGGAGGCCGGGGTCGGATGAACACTGAAGCTTTCTTT. Protein sequence: CASSSEKGGRGRMNTEAFF.

This clone has just a few counts. V is TRBV19 and J is TRBJ1-3, with TRBD1 matching over 7 bases. The CDR3 extends over 16 amino acids. Losses at the gene ends were 6 bases for V and 1 base for J; bases not matched to a gene: 9. Germline assignment: CDR1 LNHDA and CDR2 SQIVND (reference sequence). DNA of the CDR3: TGTGCCAGTAGCAATCCGGCAGGGGGTTCTGGAAACACCATATATTTT. Translation gives CASSNPAGGSGNTIYF.

J is TRBJ2-2 and V is TRBV5-6, with 9 positions matching TRBD2. This CDR3 region has 15 residues. Germline V gene data show CDR1 as SGHDT and CDR2 as YYEEEE. The V and J ends lost 4 bases and 6 bases, in that order; junction bases with no gene match: 7. In nucleotides, the CDR3 is TGTGCCAGCAGCCCTGGTAGCGGGAGAGCCGGGGAGCTGTTTTTT. It specifies CASSPGSGRAGELFF.

This chain uses TRBV5-1 with TRBJ2-5; 9 nucleotides align to TRBD1. The CDR3 has 12 amino acids. Looked up from germline, CDR1 is SGHRS and CDR2 is YFSETQ. V trimming: 3 bases; J trimming: 7 bases; junction bases outside the gene matches: 1. The CDR3 region is CASSSTGGTQYF. CDR3 DNA sequence: TGCGCCAGCAGCTCGACAGGGGGGACCCAGTACTTC.

The V call is TRBV6-6, the J call TRBJ2-5; 8 positions agree with TRBD2. The J segment lost 5 bases and the V segment lost 4 bases, leaving 12 bases of the junction unmatched. CDR3 length equals 16 residues. The V gene's germline CDR1 is MNHNY and CDR2 SVGAGI (reference sequence). The CDR3 DNA is TGTGCCAGCAGTTCTTGGACTAGCCCCTCGTGGGAGACCCAGTACTTC. As protein: CASSSWTSPSWETQYF.

The chain carries TRBV19 and TRBJ1-2; no clear D gene. Germline lookup yields CDR1 LNHDA and CDR2 SQIVND (reference sequence). With 10 bases removed from V and 1 base from J, the gap between germline ends came to 13 bases. CDR3 size: 13 residues. This chain's CDR3 is CATRETSNYGYTF. The CDR3 DNA reads TGTGCCACAAGAGAGACTAGTAACTATGGCTACACCTTC.

The chain combines TRBV7-3 with TRBJ2-6, with 7 bases aligning to TRBD1. Germline lookup yields CDR1 SGHTA and CDR2 FQGTGA. This CDR3 spans 17 amino acids. Trimming removed 5 bases from V and 0 bases from J; junction bases left unmatched: 7. The CDR3 region is CASSRQGRSSGANVLTF. The CDR3 bases are TGTGCCAGCAGCCGACAGGGAAGGAGCTCTGGGGCCAACGTCCTGACTTTC.

The chain recombines TRBV5-1 with TRBJ2-5, with D maybe TRBD1 (6 bases). The CDR3 consists of 16 residues. CDR1 and CDR2 from the germline V gene are SGHRS and YFSETQ. V was shortened by 3 bases and J by 1 base, with 16 bases between the two germline ends. The CDR3 spells CASSYLAGTLQETQYF. In DNA, the CDR3 is TGCGCCAGCAGCTATTTAGCCGGGACACTCCAAGAGACCCAGTACTTC.

The chain links TRBV7-9 to TRBJ2-2, with 9 bases identical to TRBD1. J was trimmed by 0 bases and V by 1 base; bases with no gene match: 6. This CDR3 is built from 18 residues. Germline lookup yields CDR1 SEHNR and CDR2 FQNEAQ (reference sequence). The CDR3 region is CASSLGGQGRPNTGELFF. CDR3 DNA sequence: TGTGCCAGCAGCTTAGGGGGACAGGGTCGTCCGAACACCGGGGAGCTGTTTTTT.

The chain couples TRBV27 to TRBJ1-1; TRBD1 might be the D (6 bases). The CDR3 covers 16 residues. The germline V gene encodes CDR1 MNHEY and CDR2 SMNVEV (reference sequence). The germline V and J ends were trimmed by 4 bases and 0 bases, with 15 bases remaining between them. In DNA, the CDR3 is TGTGCCAGCAGTTCGACTTTCGGACAGCTGAACACTGAAGCTTTCTTT. Residues: CASSSTFGQLNTEAFF.

V usage is TRBV27 and J usage is TRBJ1-2, with D maybe TRBD1 (6 bases). V was cut by 2 bases and J by 2 bases, with 12 bases left in between. The CDR3 spans 15 residues. Per germline, CDR1 MNHEY and CDR2 SMNVEV (reference sequence). The CDR3 bases are TGTGCCAGCAGTTTAGTTTCGGGGGGCAACTATGGCTACACCTTC. Protein product: CASSLVSGGNYGYTF.

This clone was picked up a small number of times. The V and J genes are TRBV7-2 and TRBJ2-3, with D hard to call. Germline CDR1 and CDR2: SGHTA and FQGNSA. Deletions cut 6 bases from V and 2 bases from J, with 6 bases between. This CDR3 has 12 residues. This CDR3 is CASSYITDTQYF. CDR3 coding DNA: TGTGCCAGCAGTTATATCACAGATACGCAGTATTTT.

The chain has TRBV21-1 and TRBJ2-2; the table gives TRBD1 as D, unverified against the DNA. TRBV21-1 is a pseudogene locus. The CDR3 runs 15 residues. CDR3 in DNA: TGTGCCAGCAGCAAAGGGACAGGGGGCCACGGGGAGCTGTTTTTT. Its protein is CASSKGTGGHGELFF.

This clone showed up just once. The rearrangement uses TRBV10-3 and TRBJ2-6; TRBD1 matches at 10 bases. The V gene end was trimmed by 8 bases and the J gene end by 4 bases; junction bases not matched to a gene: 8. CDR1 is ENHRY, CDR2 SYGVKD, per germline. The CDR3 has 16 residues. CDR3: CAIAPGQGFGANVLTF. The CDR3 DNA reads as TGTGCCATCGCTCCGGGACAGGGGTTCGGGGCCAACGTCCTGACTTTC.

This CDR3 is CASSPLGREGFNEQFF. As DNA, the CDR3 is TGTGCCAGCAGCCCTCTCGGGCGGGAAGGCTTTAATGAGCAGTTCTTC. The V call is TRBV11-3, the J call TRBJ2-1; tentative D call: TRBD2 (6 bases). The germline V and J ends were trimmed by 5 bases and 7 bases, with 21 bases remaining between them. The CDR3 is made up of 16 amino acids. Germline V CDR1 and CDR2: SGHNT, YENEEA.

The V gene is TRBV5-5, the J gene TRBJ2-7; TRBD1 aligns across 7 bases. Per the germline V gene, CDR1 is SGHKS and CDR2 is YYEKEE (reference sequence). CDR3 length: 15 amino acids. The V and J ends lost 3 bases and 2 bases, in that order; junction bases with no gene match: 8. The CDR3, as DNA: TGTGCCAGCAGCTCGCAGACAGGGAGAGCCTACGAGCAGTACTTC. Its protein is CASSSQTGRAYEQYF.

Only one count was recorded for this clone. J is TRBJ2-6 and V is TRBV15; D possibly corresponds to TRBD1 (6 bases). The CDR3 extends over 18 amino acids. Germline V gives CDR1 LNHNV, CDR2 YYDKDF (reference sequence). Trimming shortened V by 2 bases and J by 0 bases, and 14 bases separated the two germline ends. Here the CDR3 reads CATSRRRQESSGANVLTF. The CDR3 DNA sequence: TGTGCCACCAGCAGAAGGAGACAGGAAAGCTCTGGGGCCAACGTCCTGACTTTC.

Here the CDR3 reads CASSLGSPGNEQFF. CDR3 nucleotides: TGTGCCAGCAGCTTGGGATCCCCGGGAAATGAGCAGTTCTTC. The V and J genes are TRBV7-3 and TRBJ2-1, with D possibly TRBD2 on 5 matching bases. The CDR3 sequence is 14 residues long. Deletions cut 3 bases from V and 7 bases from J, with 13 bases between. Germline CDR1 and CDR2: SGHTA and FQGTGA.

This chain links TRBV9 with TRBJ2-1, with 7 bases fitting TRBD2. Germline assignment: CDR1 SGDLS and CDR2 YYNGEE. J gave up 4 bases and V 7 bases, and 14 bases lay outside the gene matches. This CDR3 has 16 residues. CDR3 sequence reads: CASEPAGGGGYNEQFF. CDR3 in DNA: TGTGCCAGCGAACCAGCGGGTGGGGGAGGGTACAATGAGCAGTTCTTC.

The chain has TRBV9 and TRBJ2-1, with a possible D match to TRBD2 (6 bases). CDR1 is SGDLS, CDR2 YYNGEE, per germline. V was clipped by 0 bases and J by 8 bases, with 12 bases between them. The CDR3 extends over 14 amino acids. CDR3 DNA sequence: TGTGCCAGCAGCGTAGGGGGAAGCGGGTATGAGCAGTTCTTC. Protein sequence: CASSVGGSGYEQFF.

The count of this clone is one. Other DNA sequences in this sample translate to the same CDR3. The CDR3 here is CASSIVRTGGNEKLFF. CDR3 sequence (DNA): TGTGCCAGTAGTATAGTGCGCACAGGGGGCAATGAAAAACTGTTTTTT. The rearrangement uses TRBV19 and TRBJ1-4; 9 nucleotides agree with TRBD1. The germline CDR1 and CDR2 sequences are LNHDA and SQIVND (reference sequence). The V gene end was trimmed by 1 base and the J gene end by 5 bases; junction bases not matched to a gene: 5. CDR3 size: 16 residues.

The chain uses TRBV13 and TRBJ2-3; TRBD2 matches at 11 bases. This CDR3 is built from 16 residues. Germline loops: CDR1 PRHDT, CDR2 FYEKMQ (reference sequence). The junction had 3 bases not matched to a gene; V was cut back by 0 bases and J by 4 bases. CDR3: CASSLGLAGDSDTQYF. CDR3 bases: TGTGCCAGCAGCTTAGGACTAGCGGGAGACTCAGATACGCAGTATTTT.

This rearrangement joins TRBV18 to TRBJ2-2, with a tentative D call TRBD1 (6 bases). The ends were cut back, 2 bases at V and 4 bases at J, with 8 bases in the middle. The CDR3 totals 14 residues. Germline CDR1 and CDR2: KGHSH and LQKENI. The CDR3 reads CASSPNRVTGELFF. The CDR3 DNA sequence: TGTGCCAGCTCACCAAACAGGGTCACCGGGGAGCTGTTTTTT.

This clone was found a few times. The chain couples TRBV6-1 to TRBJ1-5, with a possible D match to TRBD1 (5 bases). Per the germline V gene, CDR1 is MNHNS and CDR2 is SASEGT. The germline V and J ends were trimmed by 2 bases and 7 bases, with 9 bases remaining between them. The CDR3 length is 13 residues. The CDR3 DNA follows: TGTGCCAGCAGTGAACAGGGATGGCAGCCCCAGCATTTT. This codes for CASSEQGWQPQHF.

CDR3 sequence (DNA): TGTGCCAGCAGCTCTCAACAGATCCCGAACACTGAAGCTTTCTTT. It specifies CASSSQQIPNTEAFF. V and J are TRBV11-2 and TRBJ1-1, with D unresolved. CDR1 and CDR2 (germline): SGHAT, FQNNGV. The CDR3 totals 15 residues. Between the trimmed V and J ends, which lost 4 bases and 1 base, there was a span of 13 bases.

Here the CDR3 reads CASSLLRGEQFF. The CDR3 DNA reads TGTGCCAGCAGCTTATTACGGGGTGAGCAGTTCTTC. The chain has TRBV7-8 and TRBJ2-1, with TRBD2 as a possible D gene (5 bases). CDR1 SGHVS and CDR2 FQNEAQ come from the germline V gene. The CDR3 is 12 amino acids. Trimming shortened V by 2 bases and J by 9 bases, and 8 bases separated the two germline ends.

This chain connects TRBV3-1 (or the pseudogene TRBV3-2) to TRBJ1-6, with 7 positions matching TRBD1. CDR3 length: 17 residues. Looked up from germline, CDR1 is LGHDT and CDR2 is YNNKEL (reference sequence). The trim removed 1 base at V and 10 bases at J, leaving 13 bases unmatched. The CDR3 protein is CASSQGTTGALGSPLHF. The CDR3 DNA is TGTGCCAGCAGCCAAGGTACCACAGGGGCTCTAGGGTCACCCCTCCACTTT.

The chain is built from TRBV7-2 and TRBJ1-1; D ambiguous. V was pared by 5 bases and J by 4 bases, with 11 bases between. Germline V CDR1 and CDR2: SGHTA, FQGNSA. The CDR3 has 13 residues. Here the CDR3 reads CASSGGLGTEAFF. CDR3 in DNA: TGTGCCAGCAGCGGAGGGTTGGGCACTGAAGCTTTCTTT.

The chain employs TRBV5-6 and TRBJ2-7; D might be TRBD1 (5 bases). V was shortened by 2 bases and J by 2 bases, with 8 bases between the two germline ends. The CDR3 totals 13 residues. Germline CDR1 is SGHDT and CDR2 is YYEEEE. The CDR3: CASSLPGPYEQYF. The CDR3 DNA sequence: TGTGCCAGCAGCTTACCAGGGCCCTACGAGCAGTACTTC.

The chain couples TRBV12-3 or TRBV12-4 to TRBJ1-3; D is ambiguous. The CDR3 totals 13 residues. V lost 2 bases and J lost 4, with 6 bases in between. CDR3: CASSLNPGNTIYF. The CDR3 coding sequence is TGTGCCAGCAGTTTAAATCCAGGAAACACCATATATTTT.